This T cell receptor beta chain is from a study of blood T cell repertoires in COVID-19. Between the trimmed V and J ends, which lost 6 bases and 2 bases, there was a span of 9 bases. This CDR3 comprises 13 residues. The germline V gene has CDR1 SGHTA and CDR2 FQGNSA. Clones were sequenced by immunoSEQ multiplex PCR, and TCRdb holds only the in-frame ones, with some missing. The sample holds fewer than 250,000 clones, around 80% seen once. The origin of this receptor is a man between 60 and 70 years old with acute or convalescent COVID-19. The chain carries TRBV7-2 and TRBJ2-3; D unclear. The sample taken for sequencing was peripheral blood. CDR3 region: CASSSEITDTQYF. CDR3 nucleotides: TGTGCCAGCAGTTCTGAGATCACAGATACGCAGTATTTT. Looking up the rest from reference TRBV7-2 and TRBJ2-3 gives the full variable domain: GAGVSQSPSNKVTEKGKDVELRCDPISGHTALYWYRQSLGQGLEFLIYFQGNSAPDKSGLPSDRFSAERTGGSVSTLTIQRTQQEDSAVYLCASSSEITDTQYFGPGTRLTVL.